This T cell receptor beta chain was sequenced for a study of T cells after yellow fever vaccination (dated by TCRdb to between 2017 and 2020). Some background on the complete study: The SMART-Seq v4 Ultra Low Input RNA kit was used to prepare libraries from fractions with low cell numbers. Two healthy male donors, one aged 18 to 29 and one aged 30 to 40 years, made up the cohort. Bulk PBMC replicates and cell subsets were isolated from blood drawn at multiple timepoints before and after both primary and secondary immunization. Bulk TCR alpha and beta repertoires were sequenced longitudinally to track T-cell clones before and after primary and booster YFV17D yellow fever vaccination.

There are many counts of this clonotype. Its antigen remains unidentified. The record has no base qualities; no much larger clone is one base away. The reads were generated on an Illumina NovaSeq 6000. Synthesis of TCR cDNA relied on 5'RACE template switching, a step that introduced a universal primer site along with unique molecular identifiers. Priming of cDNA synthesis was performed from both the TCR alpha and TCR beta constant segments. Library amplification used two PCR steps, and the second PCR step added sample barcodes and sequencing adapters. Libraries were sequenced on Illumina HiSeq 2500 (2x100 bp) or NovaSeq (2x150 bp). Under the source paper's analysis protocol: Reads were demultiplexed and collapsed into UMI consensus sequences with MIGEC, and V(D)J alignment was performed with MiXCR. Vaccine-responding clonotypes were identified with edgeR using replicate PBMC samples, with FDR below 0.01 and a log2 fold change above 5 up to day 15 being required. Bulk clonotypes were assigned CD4 or CD8 identity according to which sequenced CD4 or CD8 repertoire held them at higher abundance. The public reads were quality trimmed at Q25 with fastp and then assembled into clones with MiXCR by TCRdb, keeping productive beta chains. Every entry covers one CDR3 protein and lists the most common genes and DNA from its rows. These V and J calls originate from TCRdb's pipeline instead of the authors' own analysis. In all, the sample holds about 340,000 distinct CDR3 sequences, and roughly 4% of those were seen once. The ten largest clones take up approximately 24% of the sample.

The CDR3 numbers 14 residues from cysteine through phenylalanine. Only the CDR3 DNA is retained, 42 bases long and in frame from the first base. Trimming takes 7 bases from V and 0 bases from J, and the germline ends sit 10 bases apart. In the germline V gene, CDR1 corresponds to MDHEN and CDR2 to SYDVKM. Study-wide findings and limitations: Compared with the primary T-cell response, the secondary T-cell response was weaker but faster, peaking on day 5 rather than day 15. FACS-sorted repertoires could contain abundant contaminating clonotypes from the bulk population, so computational filtering was required. The study included only two donors, which limits how far the findings can be generalized. A small fraction of clonotypes appeared in both the CD4 and CD8 compartments, likely as a result of convergent recombination. Most clones expanded after primary vaccination were re-detected after the booster (about 95% of CD4 and around 88% of CD8), suggesting broad memory maintenance.

In light of the paper, this sample's treatment or condition label describes: live attenuated yellow fever vaccine strain. At every blood-draw timepoint, two biological replicates of bulk PBMCs were collected. PBMCs were isolated from peripheral blood using a standard Ficoll-Paque protocol. RNA was extracted with TriZol from bulk PBMCs, CD4 and CD8 fractions, and dextramer-positive and dextramer-negative fractions. The clonotype originates from a man younger than 30 who received the YFV17D yellow fever vaccine. Here the sequenced sample was PBMCs, taken 5 days after the yellow fever booster vaccination. This receptor chain uses TRBV28 and TRBJ2-4; the best D guess is TRBD2, with 6 bases matching. The CDR3 in this case is CASNLGGAKNIQYF. The nucleotides read TGTGCCAGCAACCTGGGGGGAGCCAAAAACATTCAGTACTTC.